This T cell receptor (beta chain) was sequenced in a study of shared clonotypes between healthy human individuals. Study-level points and caveats: Genetic and exposure-history diversity was limited by the few donors. Naive CD4 clonotype sharing across a handful of donors was around 5.5%. Larger estimated richness was generally recorded for naive subsets relative to memory subsets.

Assay: immunoSEQ multiplex PCR; the TCRdb copy retains only in-frame clones and omits some. The profile covers about 730,000 clones, with approximately 77% appearing a single time and 1.8% taken by the ten largest. Per the germline V gene, CDR1 is SGHDT and CDR2 is YYEEEE. CDR3 length equals 16 residues. Trimming cost V 4 bases and J 7 bases, with 20 bases left between them. Memory CD4+ cells were the fraction left after CD45RA+ naive selection. Concerning this clone: The target antigen is unknown.

The TCR sequence derives from a woman in her 30s in good health. Sequenced: memory CD4+ T cells sorted from blood. Subset defined: CD45RA-negative fraction. This chain connects TRBV5-6 to TRBJ2-2; D not certain. The CDR3 loop reads CASSNPVYHQDGELFF. In DNA, the CDR3 is TGTGCCAGCAGCAACCCCGTGTACCACCAGGACGGGGAGCTGTTTTTT.